Listed below are T cell receptor beta chains from one sample, sequenced in a study of blood T cell repertoires in COVID-19. TCRdb keeps only in-frame clones here, not all; method: immunoSEQ multiplex PCR. The sample records approximately 150,000 clones, around four fifths being singletons. Sequencing was carried out using peripheral blood. These TCRs come from an elderly woman with acute or convalescent COVID-19. CDR3s include the opening cysteine and the closing phenylalanine or tryptophan. A D gene is named only where the DNA matches it firmly. Where a row states a size, it is once, few, many or the class of an expanded clone; other rows omit it.

cdr3_nt	cdr3_aa	v_call	clone_size	j_call	d_call
TGTGCCACCAGCAGAGATAAACGGGACAGTTCCTACGAGCAGTACTTC	CATSRDKRDSSYEQYF	TRBV15	NA	TRBJ2-7	TRBD1
TGTGCAAGTCGCTTTAAGCGAGGGGAACTAGCGGGGGGTTCAGATACGCAGTATTTT	CASRFKRGELAGGSDTQYF	TRBV12-2	few	TRBJ2-3	NA
TGTGCCAGCAGCGTTTCAAGGGACTCCCCTCATACGCAGTATTTT	CASSVSRDSPHTQYF	TRBV5-5	few	TRBJ2-3	NA
TGTGCCAGCGTACAGGGGGGCATCTACGGCTACACCTTC	CASVQGGIYGYTF	TRBV2	NA	TRBJ1-2	TRBD1
TGTGCCAGTAGTCCACCGGGACAGGGCGGAGATACGCAGTATTTT	CASSPPGQGGDTQYF	TRBV19	NA	TRBJ2-3	TRBD1
TGTGCCAGCAGCGACCCTCGGGGGTACACCTTC	CASSDPRGYTF	TRBV3-1/TRBV3-2	NA	TRBJ1-2	NA
TGTGCCAGCAGCAACAGGGGAATGGCTGAAGCTTTCTTT	CASSNRGMAEAFF	TRBV7-2	NA	TRBJ1-1	TRBD1
TGTGCCAGCAGCTTAAGTCCCTACACAGATACGCAGTATTTT	CASSLSPYTDTQYF	TRBV7-2	NA	TRBJ2-3	NA
TGTGCCAGCAGTGAAGGCCCCAGGGGTGGGGTTGAAGCTTTCTTT	CASSEGPRGGVEAFF	TRBV2	NA	TRBJ1-1	NA
TGTGCCAGCAGCCGAGGGACAGGCTACGAGCAGTACTTC	CASSRGTGYEQYF	TRBV11-1	NA	TRBJ2-7	TRBD1
TGTGCCAGCCGGCCGGGACAGGCCAATGAAAAACTGTTTTTT	CASRPGQANEKLFF	TRBV7-2	NA	TRBJ1-4	TRBD1
TGTGCCAGCAGCTTAGGCAGATTTTATAGCAATCAGCCCCAGCATTTT	CASSLGRFYSNQPQHF	TRBV7-2	NA	TRBJ1-5	NA
TGTGCCAGCAGCTTAGTTCCCCGAGGACAGGGGACAGATACGCAGTATTTT	CASSLVPRGQGTDTQYF	TRBV7-2	once	TRBJ2-3	TRBD1
TGTGCCAGCAGCTTCTACCGGGACAGAAACACTGAAGCTTTCTTT	CASSFYRDRNTEAFF	TRBV7-2	NA	TRBJ1-1	TRBD1
TGTGCCAGCAGTTACTCGATGATGGGGCTTGATGGCTACACCTTC	CASSYSMMGLDGYTF	TRBV6-2/TRBV6-3	NA	TRBJ1-2	NA
TGTGCCAGCAGTTCCTCACCGTTGGCGGCTTCGGGGCCCCAGCATTTT	CASSSSPLAASGPQHF	TRBV28	few	TRBJ1-5	NA
TGTGCCAGTAGTATAGGGGGACAGGGGGTCGGCAATCAGCCCCAGCATTTT	CASSIGGQGVGNQPQHF	TRBV19	NA	TRBJ1-5	TRBD1
TGTGCCAGCAAGGGGAGGGATAATTCACCCCTCCACTTT	CASKGRDNSPLHF	TRBV19	NA	TRBJ1-6	NA
TGTGCCAGCAGCCCTCGGACTGTAAATGAAAAACTGTTTTTT	CASSPRTVNEKLFF	TRBV11-2	NA	TRBJ1-4	NA
TGTGCCAGCAGCGCAGGGGACAGCTCCTACAATGAGCAGTTCTTC	CASSAGDSSYNEQFF	TRBV5-8	medium-sized	TRBJ2-1	TRBD1
TGTGCCAGCAGTGACCAGGGGGCAAATCAGCCCCAGCATTTT	CASSDQGANQPQHF	TRBV25-1	NA	TRBJ1-5	TRBD1
TGCGCCAGCAGCCAAGATGTGAGACTAGCGTTCGAGCAGTACTTC	CASSQDVRLAFEQYF	TRBV4-1	NA	TRBJ2-7	TRBD2
TGTGCCAGCAGCCCCGTAGCGGGGGCGGTACAAGAGACCCAGTACTTC	CASSPVAGAVQETQYF	TRBV7-6	NA	TRBJ2-5	TRBD2
TGTGCCAGCTTTGCCTCCGGGACAGGATACACCGGGGAGCTGTTTTTT	CASFASGTGYTGELFF	TRBV28	NA	TRBJ2-2	TRBD1
TGTGCCAGCTCACCTCGCGGGGTATTAGTGGACTATGGCTACACCTTC	CASSPRGVLVDYGYTF	TRBV18	NA	TRBJ1-2	NA
TGTGCTAGTGGTTTGGATTCCGGAACAGGGAGGGTTGAGCAGTTCTTC	CASGLDSGTGRVEQFF	TRBV12-5	NA	TRBJ2-1	NA
TGTGCCAGCAGCCCAAATTCAGGGTACGAGCAGTACTTC	CASSPNSGYEQYF	TRBV3-1/TRBV3-2	NA	TRBJ2-7	NA
TGTGCCAGCAGTTACTCAGGGCAGGGCGGCTATGGCTACACCTTC	CASSYSGQGGYGYTF	TRBV6-5	once	TRBJ1-2	NA
TGTGCCAGCAGCTTAGCTTATCTAAACAATGAGCAGTTCTTC	CASSLAYLNNEQFF	TRBV7-2	NA	TRBJ2-1	NA
TGTGCCAGCAGCAGGTTAACAGGGATCGATGAAAAACTGTTTTTT	CASSRLTGIDEKLFF	TRBV5-6	NA	TRBJ1-4	NA
TGTGCCAGCAGCCTGAGGGACTTCACAGATACGCAGTATTTT	CASSLRDFTDTQYF	TRBV6-5	NA	TRBJ2-3	NA
TGTGCCAGCAGCTTAACTGGACAGGGGAGTCAGTTCTTC	CASSLTGQGSQFF	TRBV7-3	NA	TRBJ2-1	TRBD1
TGCGCCAGCAGAGTTGACAGGGGGCAAGAGGACGAGCAGTACTTC	CASRVDRGQEDEQYF	TRBV5-1	NA	TRBJ2-7	TRBD1
TGCGCCAGCAGCTTTACCAGCGGGAGCCACAATGAGCAGTTCTTC	CASSFTSGSHNEQFF	TRBV5-1	NA	TRBJ2-1	TRBD2
TGTGCCAGCTCACCACTTGGCGGCTCCTACAATGAGCAGTTCTTC	CASSPLGGSYNEQFF	TRBV18	NA	TRBJ2-1	NA
TGTGCCACCAGCAGGGGGCAGGCTAATGAAAAACTGTTTTTT	CATSRGQANEKLFF	TRBV15	NA	TRBJ1-4	NA
TGTGCCAGCACCACCGACAGGAGAAATCAGCCCCAGCATTTT	CASTTDRRNQPQHF	TRBV2	NA	TRBJ1-5	NA
TGTGCCAGCAGCTTGGGAAAGGGGGCTACCAGCACAGATACGCAGTATTTT	CASSLGKGATSTDTQYF	TRBV7-9	NA	TRBJ2-3	TRBD1
TGTGCCAGCAGCTTAAAAACGACAGGGGGAAACTCTGGGGCCAACGTCCTGACTTTC	CASSLKTTGGNSGANVLTF	TRBV7-9	NA	TRBJ2-6	TRBD1